Shown below are 28 T cell receptor beta chains from a single sample sequenced in a study of blood T cell repertoires in COVID-19. Sequencing was performed with immunoSEQ multiplex PCR; in TCRdb, only in-frame clones are kept and a portion is missing. The sample has 150,000 or so clones, over 75% seen once. Source material: peripheral blood. These receptor sequences come from a man younger than 35 with COVID-19, enrolled during active disease.

This sequence joins TRBV29-1 and TRBJ2-7; 9 bases map to TRBD1. The CDR3 runs to 17 residues. J lost 2 bases, V lost 7 bases, and 18 bases had no gene match. The germline V gene encodes CDR1 SQVTM and CDR2 ANQGSEA. CDR3 coding DNA: TGCAGCGCCAGAGTTAGGACAGGGGCCCGAAAAACCTACGAGCAGTACTTC. Its protein is CSARVRTGARKTYEQYF.

The chain links TRBV3-1 (or the pseudogene TRBV3-2) to TRBJ2-7; 7 nucleotides line up with TRBD2. The CDR3 is made up of 13 amino acids. V lost 3 bases to trimming and J lost 6 bases; unmatched junction nucleotides: 5. CDR1 and CDR2 (germline): LGHDT, YNNKEL (reference sequence). This CDR3 is CASSHPGGGEQYF. DNA of the CDR3: TGTGCCAGCAGCCACCCTGGGGGGGGCGAGCAGTACTTC.

The chain recombines TRBV10-3 with TRBJ1-1; D perhaps matches TRBD1 (5 bases). Germline CDR1 and CDR2: ENHRY and SYGVKD. Between the trimmed V and J ends, which lost 2 bases and 3 bases, there was a span of 13 bases. This CDR3 spans 15 amino acids. The CDR3 DNA is TGTGCCATCAGTGAGGAGGGCCGGGGGGACACTGAAGCTTTCTTT. This codes for CAISEEGRGDTEAFF.

This sequence joins TRBV4-2 and TRBJ2-1, with 15 bases fitting TRBD2. The germline V gene encodes CDR1 LGHNA and CDR2 YNFKEQ. This CDR3 region has 18 residues. J was trimmed by 7 bases and V by 0 bases; bases with no gene match: 7. The CDR3 protein is CASSQDSWTSGRVNEQFF. The CDR3 DNA reads TGTGCCAGCAGCCAAGATAGTTGGACTAGCGGGAGGGTTAATGAGCAGTTCTTC.

This chain joins TRBV7-9 and TRBJ2-1, with 7 nucleotides matching TRBD1. Germline values: CDR1 SEHNR, CDR2 FQNEAQ (reference sequence). CDR3 length: 16 amino acids. V dropped 2 bases and J dropped 0; count of bases not matched to a gene: 4. Written as DNA, the CDR3 is TGTGCCAGCAGCTTAAATGCAGGGGGCTCCTACAATGAGCAGTTCTTC. Its protein is CASSLNAGGSYNEQFF.

V gene TRBV12-5 combines with J gene TRBJ2-1, with 10 nucleotides matching TRBD1. This CDR3 spans 14 amino acids. Germline CDR1 and CDR2: LGHNT and FRNRAP. V gave up 6 bases and J gave up 9 bases; unmatched junction bases: 8. CDR3 bases: TGTGCTAGTGGCCCAGGGACAGGGGCCGGTGAGCAGTTCTTC. It yields the protein CASGPGTGAGEQFF. Based on the CDR3 plus reference TRBV12-5 and TRBJ2-1, the full variable domain is DARVTQTPRHKVTEMGQEVTMRCQPILGHNTVFWYRQTMMQGLELLAYFRNRAPLDDSGMPKDRFSAEMPDATLATLKIQPSEPRDSAVYFCASGPGTGAGEQFFGPGTRLTVL.

There are a few counts of this clone. The rearrangement links TRBV2 to TRBJ2-7; 15 nucleotides match TRBD2. Germline assignment: CDR1 SNHLY and CDR2 FYNNEI. The CDR3 has 14 amino acids. The junction had 8 bases not matched to a gene; V was cut back by 8 bases and J by 9 bases. The CDR3 protein is CASGKGLAGGGQYF. The CDR3 bases are TGTGCCAGCGGCAAAGGACTAGCGGGAGGGGGGCAGTACTTC. The variable domain in full, with the rest retrieved from reference TRBV2 and TRBJ2-7, is EPEVTQTPSHQVTQMGQEVILRCVPISNHLYFYWYRQILGQKVEFLVSFYNNEISEKSEIFDDQFSVERPDGSNFTLKIRSTKLEDSAMYFCASGKGLAGGGQYFGPGTRLTVT.

With regard to this clone: A read error may account for a junction end that differs from germline. V and J are TRBV28 and TRBJ1-5; no clear D. The germline V gene has CDR1 MDHEN and CDR2 SYDVKM. The CDR3 length is 12 residues. CDR3 nucleotides: TGTGCCAGCAGTTTAAATGATCAGGCCCAGCATTTT. It specifies CASSLNDQAQHF.

This chain joins TRBV7-8 and TRBJ2-7, with TRBD2 matching 7 bases. Trimming took 1 base from V and 0 from J; bases not matched to a gene: 12. In germline, CDR1 is SGHVS, CDR2 FQNEAQ. There are 18 residues in the CDR3. CDR3 protein: CASSLEGSTSELSYEQYF. Written as DNA, the CDR3 is TGTGCCAGCAGCTTAGAAGGGTCAACTAGCGAACTCTCCTACGAGCAGTACTTC.

The sample holds one count of this clone. The genes are TRBV19 and TRBJ2-4; 11 bases agree with TRBD2. The CDR3 runs 17 residues. V was clipped by 5 bases and J by 0 bases; unmatched bases: 6. The germline V gene has CDR1 LNHDA and CDR2 SQIVND (reference sequence). CDR3 amino acids: CASSVSTSGRAKNIQYF. The CDR3, as DNA: TGTGCCAGTAGTGTCAGTACTAGCGGGAGAGCCAAAAACATTCAGTACTTC.

The chain has TRBV5-1 and TRBJ1-5; 8 bases are shared with TRBD1. The germline V gene has CDR1 SGHRS and CDR2 YFSETQ. V trimming: 1 base; J trimming: 5 bases; junction bases outside the gene matches: 5. The CDR3 is 15 residues long. The DNA of the CDR3 is TGCGCCAGCAGCTTGAGACAGGGGCCAGATCAGCCCCAGCATTTT. It codes for CASSLRQGPDQPQHF.

The V gene is TRBV7-9, the J gene TRBJ2-7; 11 bases are shared with TRBD2. Germline trimming cut 8 bases from V and 0 bases from J; bases unmatched to any gene: 9. The germline gives CDR1 SEHNR, CDR2 FQNEAQ (reference sequence). There are 16 residues in the CDR3. CDR3 loop: CASDRLAGGSSYEQYF. CDR3 DNA: TGTGCCAGCGATCGCTTAGCGGGAGGGAGCTCCTACGAGCAGTACTTC. The entire variable domain, with the rest obtained from reference TRBV7-9 and TRBJ2-7, is as follows: DTGVSQNPRHKITKRGQNVTFRCDPISEHNRLYWYRQTLGQGPEFLTYFQNEAQLEKSRLLSDRFSAERPKGSFSTLEIQRTEQGDSAMYLCASDRLAGGSSYEQYFGPGTRLTVT.

The chain uses TRBV5-1 and TRBJ2-2; no reliable D call. CDR1 SGHRS and CDR2 YFSETQ come from the germline V gene. CDR3 length equals 15 residues. The ends were cut back, 1 base at V and 1 base at J, with 8 bases in the middle. CDR3 residues: CASSLLVGNTGELFF. CDR3 in DNA: TGCGCCAGCAGCTTGTTGGTCGGGAACACCGGGGAGCTGTTTTTT.

CDR3 amino acids: CASSLGTGGRDTQYF. CDR3 nucleotide sequence: TGTGCCAGCAGCCTGGGGACAGGGGGCAGAGATACGCAGTATTTT. The V call is TRBV7-2, the J call TRBJ2-3; 12 nucleotides line up with TRBD1. Germline CDR1 SGHTA, CDR2 FQGNSA. This CDR3 region has 15 residues. V dropped 5 bases and J dropped 5; count of bases not matched to a gene: 5.

The rearrangement uses TRBV2 and TRBJ2-7, with TRBD1 matching 8 bases. The V segment lost 8 bases and the J segment 3 bases; nucleotides outside the gene matches: 6. The germline V gene encodes CDR1 SNHLY and CDR2 FYNNEI. The CDR3 loop spans 13 amino acids. The CDR3 sequence: CASGRTGSYEQYF. The CDR3 DNA follows: TGTGCCAGCGGAAGGACAGGGAGCTACGAGCAGTACTTC.

The chain is built from TRBV30 and TRBJ2-3; D perhaps matches TRBD1 (6 bases). Between the trimmed V and J ends, which lost 1 base and 1 base, there was a span of 12 bases. Germline V CDR1 and CDR2: GTSNPN, SVGIG (reference sequence). This CDR3 comprises 15 residues. CDR3 DNA sequence: TGTGCCTGGAGTGAGGGGGTAGGGGGCACAGATACGCAGTATTTT. Its protein is CAWSEGVGGTDTQYF.

This clone has just one count. This rearrangement joins TRBV13 to TRBJ1-2, with 7 bases lining up with TRBD1. Germline lookup yields CDR1 PRHDT and CDR2 FYEKMQ (reference sequence). This CDR3 comprises 14 residues. With 5 bases clipped from V and 1 base from J, the junction kept 4 bases outside the gene matches. CDR3 amino acids: CASSPGQDNYGYTF. The CDR3 DNA reads as TGTGCCAGCAGCCCAGGACAGGATAACTATGGCTACACCTTC. The whole variable domain, filled in from reference TRBV13 and TRBJ1-2, reads AAGVIQSPRHLIKEKRETATLKCYPIPRHDTVYWYQQGPGQDPQFLISFYEKMQSDKGSIPDRFSAQQFSDYHSELNMSSLELGDSALYFCASSPGQDNYGYTFGSGTRLTVV.

The chain joins TRBV19 to TRBJ2-4; 7 nucleotides line up with TRBD1. V lost 1 base to trimming and J lost 8 bases; unmatched junction nucleotides: 2. This CDR3 is built from 13 residues. Germline-derived CDR1 and CDR2 are LNHDA and SQIVND (reference sequence). DNA for the CDR3: TGTGCCAGTAGTATAGTACAGGGGCACATTCAGTACTTC. This encodes CASSIVQGHIQYF.

The rearrangement joins TRBV6-5 to TRBJ1-6; D is perhaps TRBD1 (5 bases). This CDR3 region has 16 residues. The germline V and J ends were trimmed by 4 bases and 8 bases, with 18 bases remaining between them. Per germline, CDR1 MNHEY and CDR2 SVGAGI. CDR3 sequence reads: CASSFDWTRVDSPLHF. As DNA, the CDR3 is TGTGCCAGCAGTTTTGACTGGACACGGGTAGATTCACCCCTCCACTTT.

The chain links TRBV28 to TRBJ1-1, with TRBD1 identical over 9 bases. Germline values: CDR1 MDHEN, CDR2 SYDVKM. J lost 4 bases, V lost 5 bases, and 2 bases had no gene match. The CDR3 length is 13 residues. The CDR3 nucleotides read TGTGCCAGCAGTAGGACAGGGGCCACTGAAGCTTTCTTT. The encoded protein is CASSRTGATEAFF.

This clone occurred once. This sequence joins TRBV5-8 and TRBJ2-7; the match to TRBD1 covers 8 bases. The germline V gene has CDR1 SGHTS and CDR2 YDEGEE. The CDR3 length is 14 residues. V lost 6 bases and J lost 3; bases outside the gene matches: 8. The CDR3 protein is CASTDRGYFYEQYF. CDR3 in DNA: TGTGCCAGCACTGACAGGGGATATTTCTACGAGCAGTACTTC.

The CDR3 DNA reads TGTGCCAGCAGCTTAGATAGGCTAGCCGGGCATGAGCAGTTCTTC. It encodes CASSLDRLAGHEQFF. The rearrangement uses TRBV11-2 and TRBJ2-1, with a weak D call TRBD2 (5 bases). CDR1 is SGHAT and CDR2 is FQNNGV in the germline V gene. This CDR3 contains 15 residues. The germline V and J ends were trimmed by 0 bases and 8 bases, with 14 bases remaining between them.

The chain uses TRBV28 and TRBJ2-5; D not certain. The CDR3 sequence is 16 residues long. The germline CDR1 and CDR2 sequences are MDHEN and SYDVKM. Trimming took off 4 bases at V and 1 base at J, with 16 bases between the two ends. The CDR3 DNA reads TGTGCCAGCAGTTCCGTCCACACGATCCTCCAAGAGACCCAGTACTTC. Translation gives CASSSVHTILQETQYF.

This clone was seen only a few times. This rearrangement joins TRBV7-2 to TRBJ2-1; TRBD2 aligns across 9 bases. Germline V gene lookup returns CDR1 SGHTA and CDR2 FQGNSA. The J segment lost 12 bases and the V segment lost 5 bases, leaving 8 bases of the junction unmatched. This CDR3 spans 13 amino acids. CDR3 coding DNA: TGTGCCAGCAGCATCCTAGCGGGACCCGGGCAGTTCTTC. Its protein is CASSILAGPGQFF.

In its sample, this clone was seen once. The rearrangement uses TRBV7-8 and TRBJ2-7; maybe TRBD1 (5 bases). V gave up 1 base and J gave up 6 bases, with 13 bases separating them. The CDR3 sequence is 14 residues long. Germline CDR1 and CDR2: SGHVS and FQNEAQ. DNA of the CDR3: TGTGCCAGCAGCTTAGTGGCAGGGTCTCGCGAGCAGTACTTC. It yields the protein CASSLVAGSREQYF.

This clone was counted once. The chain combines TRBV5-1 with TRBJ2-7; the D gene is possibly TRBD1 (6 bases). The CDR3 runs 15 residues. V lost 2 bases and J lost 5, with 17 bases in between. Germline V lookup: CDR1 SGHRS, CDR2 YFSETQ. The DNA of the CDR3 is TGCGCCAGCAGCTTCCACCGGGACATTAGGAACGAGCAGTACTTC. Its translation is CASSFHRDIRNEQYF.

The gene calls are TRBV9 and TRBJ2-1, with 8 bases aligning to TRBD2. This CDR3 contains 15 residues. Germline CDR1 reads SGDLS; CDR2 reads YYNGEE. V lost 2 bases to trimming and J lost 3 bases; unmatched junction nucleotides: 4. DNA of the CDR3: TGTGCCAGCAGCGTTGATCTAGCGGGCTACAATGAGCAGTTCTTC. Amino acids: CASSVDLAGYNEQFF.

The V call is TRBV11-2, the J call TRBJ2-2; weak D call: TRBD1 (7 bases). Germline V gives CDR1 SGHAT, CDR2 FQNNGV. The V and J ends lost 6 bases and 2 bases respectively, with 22 bases between them. The CDR3 has 18 amino acids. This CDR3 reads CASSGIRQGGPNTGELFF. CDR3 sequence (DNA): TGTGCCAGCAGTGGCATTCGTCAGGGGGGACCAAACACCGGGGAGCTGTTTTTT.